Here is one T cell receptor beta chain with its context. Germline V gene data show CDR1 as LNHDA and CDR2 as SQIVND (reference sequence). V lost 1 base, J lost 6 bases, and 4 bases stayed unmatched. The CDR3 length is 15 residues. Sequencing was performed with immunoSEQ multiplex PCR; in TCRdb, only in-frame clones are kept and a portion is missing. This table holds 250,000 to 400,000 clones, about 87% found once. The source of the sample is a study of blood T cell repertoires in COVID-19. On the study more broadly: The study drew acute and convalescent COVID-19 samples from the United States, Italy and Spain. Sources were T cells, B-cell-depleted T cells, or PBMCs; the material itself was cDNA or gDNA.

What was sequenced was peripheral blood. This clonotype was obtained from a woman aged 25 to 39 with COVID-19, enrolled during active disease. The chain uses TRBV19 and TRBJ1-4, with 8 bases that match TRBD1. The CDR3 region has the DNA TGTGCCAGTAGTATAGTGGAGACAGGGGATGAAAAACTGTTTTTT. Encoded protein: CASSIVETGDEKLFF.